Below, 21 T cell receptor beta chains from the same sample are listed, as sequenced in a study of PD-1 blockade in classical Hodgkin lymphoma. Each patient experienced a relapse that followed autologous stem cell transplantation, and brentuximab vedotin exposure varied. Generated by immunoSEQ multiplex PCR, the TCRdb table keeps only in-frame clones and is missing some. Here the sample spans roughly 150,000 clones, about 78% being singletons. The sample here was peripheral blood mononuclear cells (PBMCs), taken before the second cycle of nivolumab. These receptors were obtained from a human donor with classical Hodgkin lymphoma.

CDR3 sequence (DNA): TGTGCCAGCAGCCTTGGGACTAGCGGGGGGCTAGGGGAGCAGTTCTTC. Translating gives CASSLGTSGGLGEQFF. This chain uses TRBV4-2 with TRBJ2-1; TRBD2 matches 15 bases. The CDR3 covers 16 residues. The V segment lost 4 bases and the J segment 10 bases; nucleotides outside the gene matches: 8. Germline CDR1 LGHNA, CDR2 YNFKEQ.

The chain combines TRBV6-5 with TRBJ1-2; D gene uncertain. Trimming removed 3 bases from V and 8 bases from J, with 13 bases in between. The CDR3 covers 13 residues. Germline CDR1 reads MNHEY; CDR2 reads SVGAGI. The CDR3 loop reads CASSYIHRGGYTF. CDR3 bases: TGTGCCAGCAGTTATATACATCGGGGAGGCTACACCTTC.

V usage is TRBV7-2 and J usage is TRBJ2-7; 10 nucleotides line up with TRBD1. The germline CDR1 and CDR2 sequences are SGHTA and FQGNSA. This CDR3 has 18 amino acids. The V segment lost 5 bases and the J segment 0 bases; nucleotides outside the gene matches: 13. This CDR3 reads CASSRHQAGTGASYEQYF. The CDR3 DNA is TGTGCCAGCAGCCGACACCAAGCCGGGACAGGGGCCTCCTACGAGCAGTACTTC.

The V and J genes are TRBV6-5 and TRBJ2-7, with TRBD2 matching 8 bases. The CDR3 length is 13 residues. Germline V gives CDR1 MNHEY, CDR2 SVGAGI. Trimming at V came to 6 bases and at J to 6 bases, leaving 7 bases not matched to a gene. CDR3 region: CASRGSAGGEQYF. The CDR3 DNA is TGTGCCAGCAGGGGGTCCGCGGGGGGCGAGCAGTACTTC.

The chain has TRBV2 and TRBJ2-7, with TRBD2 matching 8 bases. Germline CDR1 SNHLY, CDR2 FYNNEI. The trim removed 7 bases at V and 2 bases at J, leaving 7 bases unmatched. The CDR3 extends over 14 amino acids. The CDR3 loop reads CASTGTRRTYEQYF. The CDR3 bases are TGTGCCAGCACGGGGACTAGACGAACCTACGAGCAGTACTTC.

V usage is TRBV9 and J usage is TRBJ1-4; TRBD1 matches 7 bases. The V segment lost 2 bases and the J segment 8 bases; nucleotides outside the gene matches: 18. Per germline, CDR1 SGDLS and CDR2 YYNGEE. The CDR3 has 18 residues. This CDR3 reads CASSVSVGTEGLREKLFF. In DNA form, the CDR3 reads TGTGCCAGCAGCGTCAGCGTCGGGACAGAGGGGCTCCGGGAAAAACTGTTTTTT.

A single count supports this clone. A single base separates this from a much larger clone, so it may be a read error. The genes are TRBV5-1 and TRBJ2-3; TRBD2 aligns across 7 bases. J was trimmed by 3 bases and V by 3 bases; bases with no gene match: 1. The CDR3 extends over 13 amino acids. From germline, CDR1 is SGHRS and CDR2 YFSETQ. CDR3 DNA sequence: TGCGCCAGCAGCTGGGGGGGTACAGATACGCAGTATTTT. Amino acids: CASSWGGTDTQYF.

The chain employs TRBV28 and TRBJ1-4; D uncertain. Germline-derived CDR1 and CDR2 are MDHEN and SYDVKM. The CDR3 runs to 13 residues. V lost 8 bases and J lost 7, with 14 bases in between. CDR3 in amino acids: CASGLGSAEKLFF. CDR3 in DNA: TGTGCCAGCGGCCTAGGATCGGCTGAAAAACTGTTTTTT.

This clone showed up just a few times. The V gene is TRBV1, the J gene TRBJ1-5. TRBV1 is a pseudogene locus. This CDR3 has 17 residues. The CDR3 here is CTSSQGGTFCSNQPQHF. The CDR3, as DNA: TGCACCAGCAGCCAAGGCGGGACATTCTGTAGCAATCAGCCCCAGCATTTT.

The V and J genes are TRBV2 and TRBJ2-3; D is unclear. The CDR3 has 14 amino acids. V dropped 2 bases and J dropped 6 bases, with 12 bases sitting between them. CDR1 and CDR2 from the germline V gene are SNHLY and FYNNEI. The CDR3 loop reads CASSEYQAVDTQYF. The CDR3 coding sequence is TGTGCCAGCAGTGAATACCAGGCGGTGGATACGCAGTATTTT.

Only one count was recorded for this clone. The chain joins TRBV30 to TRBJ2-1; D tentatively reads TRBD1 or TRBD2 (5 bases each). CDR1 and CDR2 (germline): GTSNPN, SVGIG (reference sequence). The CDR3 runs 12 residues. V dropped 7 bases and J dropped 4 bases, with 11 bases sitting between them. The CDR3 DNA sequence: TGTGCCTCGGGACGGAATTACAATGAGCAGTTCTTC. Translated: CASGRNYNEQFF.

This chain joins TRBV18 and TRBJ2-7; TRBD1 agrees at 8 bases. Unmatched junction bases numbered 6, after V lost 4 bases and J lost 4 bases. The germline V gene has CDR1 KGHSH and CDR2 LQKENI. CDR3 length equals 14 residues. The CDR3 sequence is CASSQDREKYEQYF. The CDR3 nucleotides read TGTGCCAGCTCACAGGACAGGGAGAAGTACGAGCAGTACTTC.

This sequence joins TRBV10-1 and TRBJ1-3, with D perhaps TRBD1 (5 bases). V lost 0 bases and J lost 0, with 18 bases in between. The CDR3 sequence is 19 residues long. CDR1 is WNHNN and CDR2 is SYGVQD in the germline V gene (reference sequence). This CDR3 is CASSESEGTLGTSGNTIYF. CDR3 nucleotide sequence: TGCGCCAGCAGTGAGTCGGAGGGGACCCTGGGCACCTCTGGAAACACCATATATTTT.

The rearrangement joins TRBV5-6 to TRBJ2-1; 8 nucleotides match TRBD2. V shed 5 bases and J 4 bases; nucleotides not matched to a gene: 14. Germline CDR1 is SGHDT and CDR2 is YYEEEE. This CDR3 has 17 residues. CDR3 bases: TGTGCCAGCAGGCCCCCGCAAGGACTAGCAGATTACAATGAGCAGTTCTTC. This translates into CASRPPQGLADYNEQFF.

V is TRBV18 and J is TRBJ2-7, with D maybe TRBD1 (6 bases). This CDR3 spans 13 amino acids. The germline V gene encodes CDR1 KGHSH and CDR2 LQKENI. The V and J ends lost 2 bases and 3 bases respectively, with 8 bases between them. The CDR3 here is CASSPNRDYEQYF. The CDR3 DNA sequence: TGTGCCAGCTCACCAAACAGGGACTACGAGCAGTACTTC.

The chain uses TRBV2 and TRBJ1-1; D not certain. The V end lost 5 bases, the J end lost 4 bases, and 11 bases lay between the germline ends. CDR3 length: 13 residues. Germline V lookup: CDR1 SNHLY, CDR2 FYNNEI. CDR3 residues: CASSSTEATEAFF. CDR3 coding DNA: TGTGCCAGCAGTAGCACAGAAGCCACTGAAGCTTTCTTT.

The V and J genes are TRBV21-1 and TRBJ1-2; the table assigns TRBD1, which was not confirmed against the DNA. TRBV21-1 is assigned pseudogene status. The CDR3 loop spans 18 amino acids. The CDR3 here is CASSSRDRRTGSNYGYTF. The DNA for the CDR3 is TGTGCCAGCAGCAGCCGGGACAGGAGAACTGGATCTAACTATGGCTACACCTTC.

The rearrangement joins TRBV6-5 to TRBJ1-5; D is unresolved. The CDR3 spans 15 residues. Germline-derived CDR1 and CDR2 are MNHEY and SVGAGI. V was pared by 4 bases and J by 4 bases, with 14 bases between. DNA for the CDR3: TGTGCCAGCAGTTCTACCGCCGGGGAGAATCAGCCCCAGCATTTT. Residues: CASSSTAGENQPQHF.

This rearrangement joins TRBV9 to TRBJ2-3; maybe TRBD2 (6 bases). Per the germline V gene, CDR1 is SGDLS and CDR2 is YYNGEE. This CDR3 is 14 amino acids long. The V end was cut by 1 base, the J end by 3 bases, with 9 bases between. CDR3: CASSVLSGTDTQYF. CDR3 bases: TGTGCCAGCAGCGTACTTAGCGGTACAGATACGCAGTATTTT.

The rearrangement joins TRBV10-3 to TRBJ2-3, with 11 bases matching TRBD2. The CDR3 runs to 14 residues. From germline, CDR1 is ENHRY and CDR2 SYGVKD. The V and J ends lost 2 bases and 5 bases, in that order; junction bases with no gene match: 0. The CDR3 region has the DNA TGTGCCATCAGTGAGACTAGCGGGAGAGATACGCAGTATTTT. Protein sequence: CAISETSGRDTQYF.

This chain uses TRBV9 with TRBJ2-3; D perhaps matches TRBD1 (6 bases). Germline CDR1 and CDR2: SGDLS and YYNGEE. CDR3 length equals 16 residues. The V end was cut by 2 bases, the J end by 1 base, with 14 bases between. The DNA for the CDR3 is TGTGCCAGCAGCGTGCAGGGGACACCCCGCACAGATACGCAGTATTTT. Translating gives CASSVQGTPRTDTQYF.